Given below is one T cell receptor beta chain in context. The CDR3 has 15 amino acids. CDR1 is MNHNY, CDR2 SVGAGI, per germline (reference sequence). Between the trimmed V and J ends, which lost 6 bases and 7 bases, there was a span of 16 bases. This specimen belongs to a study of blood T cell repertoires in COVID-19. The wider study: Collection of acute and convalescent COVID-19 samples took place in the United States, Italy and Spain. PBMCs, B-cell-depleted T cells, or T cells were the source of the cDNA or gDNA that made up the material.

In the original workflow: Reference gene primer amplification gave nucleated cell count estimates. Using immunoSEQ multiplex PCR, the repertoire was profiled, and TCRdb retains in-frame clones only, with some absent. V, J and clone size are those of that table, while D and trimming were read from the DNA. The sample yields around 330,000 clones, approximately 90% seen once. The source of this sequence is a woman in her 30s with COVID-19, enrolled during active disease. Source material: peripheral blood. This chain links TRBV6-6 with TRBJ1-6; D is uncertain. The chain's CDR3 is CASRGATPGNSPLHF. DNA of the CDR3: TGTGCCAGCAGGGGTGCTACCCCGGGGAATTCACCCCTCCACTTT.